These T cell receptor beta chains were read from a single sample in a study of CD8 T cells in Susac syndrome. MiXCR, applied by TCRdb to the immunoSEQ multiplex PCR reads, yields one record per CDR3 protein. The table records 400,000 or so distinct CDR3 sequences, more than 70% of them present only once. Sequencing was done on a sample of CD8+ T cells from PBMCs. These receptors all come from a human donor with multiple sclerosis. Both conserved end residues are part of each CDR3. Each record gives: V gene, J gene, clone size, D gene, CDR3 protein, CDR3 DNA. D genes are given only for firm matches. Some rows have no size entry. The others give once, few or many, or a class for an expanded clone.

v_gene: TRBV7-9
j_gene: TRBJ1-1
abundance: -
d_gene: TRBD1
CDR3aa: CASSTYTGGTEAFF
CDR3nt: TGTGCCAGCAGCACGTATACAGGGGGAACTGAAGCTTTCTTT

v_gene: TRBV10-3
j_gene: TRBJ1-1
abundance: -
d_gene: TRBD1
CDR3aa: CAISGGTEGMNTEAFF
CDR3nt: TGTGCCATCAGTGGAGGGACAGAGGGGATGAACACTGAAGCTTTCTTT

v_gene: TRBV4-1
j_gene: TRBJ1-1
abundance: -
d_gene: -
CDR3aa: CASSPTGGPVNTEAFF
CDR3nt: TGCGCCAGCAGCCCCACCGGGGGGCCGGTGAACACTGAAGCTTTCTTT

v_gene: TRBV6-1
j_gene: TRBJ2-1
abundance: -
d_gene: TRBD2
CDR3aa: CASAPGGDYNNEQFF
CDR3nt: TGTGCCAGCGCCCCGGGAGGGGATTATAACAATGAGCAGTTCTTC

v_gene: TRBV27
j_gene: TRBJ2-5
abundance: -
d_gene: -
CDR3aa: CASSLSTSPLGETQYF
CDR3nt: TGTGCCAGCAGTTTATCCACTTCCCCTCTGGGAGAGACCCAGTACTTC

v_gene: TRBV20-1
j_gene: TRBJ2-1
abundance: -
d_gene: -
CDR3aa: CSARDLGTAYNEQFF
CDR3nt: TGCAGTGCTAGAGATTTGGGGACTGCCTACAATGAGCAGTTCTTC

v_gene: TRBV25-1
j_gene: TRBJ2-5
abundance: -
d_gene: -
CDR3aa: CASSDGTAQWGEETQYF
CDR3nt: TGTGCCAGCAGTGATGGGACCGCCCAGTGGGGGGAAGAGACCCAGTACTTC

v_gene: TRBV7-9
j_gene: TRBJ2-7
abundance: -
d_gene: -
CDR3aa: CASRQEGGQTYEQYF
CDR3nt: TGTGCCAGCAGACAAGAAGGGGGGCAGACCTACGAGCAGTACTTC

v_gene: TRBV7-9
j_gene: TRBJ2-2
abundance: once
d_gene: TRBD2
CDR3aa: CASNRSPASGVNTGELFF
CDR3nt: TGTGCCAGCAACCGCTCGCCGGCTAGCGGGGTGAACACCGGGGAGCTGTTTTTT

v_gene: TRBV20-1
j_gene: TRBJ1-2
abundance: -
d_gene: -
CDR3aa: CSGSRLVGYTF
CDR3nt: TGCAGTGGCTCCCGGTTGGTCGGCTACACCTTC

v_gene: TRBV28
j_gene: TRBJ2-3
abundance: -
d_gene: -
CDR3aa: CASRPLGVDTQYF
CDR3nt: TGTGCCAGCAGACCACTAGGGGTAGATACGCAGTATTTT

v_gene: TRBV11-2
j_gene: TRBJ2-7
abundance: -
d_gene: -
CDR3aa: CASSLTPVNYEQYF
CDR3nt: TGTGCCAGCAGCTTAACACCAGTTAACTACGAGCAGTACTTC

v_gene: TRBV20-1
j_gene: TRBJ1-2
abundance: -
d_gene: -
CDR3aa: CSARQDYGYTF
CDR3nt: TGCAGTGCTAGGCAGGACTATGGCTACACCTTC

v_gene: TRBV6-5
j_gene: TRBJ1-1
abundance: -
d_gene: TRBD1
CDR3aa: CASSYSIGQGLNTEAFF
CDR3nt: TGTGCCAGCAGTTACTCGATCGGACAGGGATTGAACACTGAAGCTTTCTTT

v_gene: TRBV14
j_gene: TRBJ1-1
abundance: -
d_gene: -
CDR3aa: CASSPGQPFIASSENTEAFF
CDR3nt: TGTGCCAGCAGCCCCGGACAGCCCTTCATTGCGTCTTCGGAGAACACTGAAGCTTTCTTT

v_gene: TRBV11-2
j_gene: TRBJ2-3
abundance: -
d_gene: -
CDR3aa: CASSSTGSGGPDTQYF
CDR3nt: TGTGCCAGCAGTTCAACAGGGAGTGGCGGGCCAGATACGCAGTATTTT

v_gene: TRBV7-9
j_gene: TRBJ1-1
abundance: -
d_gene: -
CDR3aa: CASSQGAGEAFF
CDR3nt: TGTGCCAGCAGCCAAGGTGCAGGTGAAGCTTTCTTT

v_gene: TRBV27
j_gene: TRBJ2-1
abundance: -
d_gene: -
CDR3aa: CASSLSLPNPYNEQFF
CDR3nt: TGTGCCAGCAGTTTATCGCTCCCGAACCCATACAATGAGCAGTTCTTC

v_gene: TRBV12-3/TRBV12-4
j_gene: TRBJ1-2
abundance: -
d_gene: TRBD1
CDR3aa: CASRGGTGRATNYGYTF
CDR3nt: TGTGCCAGCAGGGGTGGGACAGGGCGGGCTACTAACTATGGCTACACCTTC

v_gene: TRBV10-3
j_gene: TRBJ2-1
abundance: -
d_gene: -
CDR3aa: CAISFGSGTVDNEQFF
CDR3nt: TGTGCCATCAGCTTTGGATCCGGGACTGTAGACAATGAGCAGTTCTTC

v_gene: TRBV10-3
j_gene: TRBJ2-7
abundance: -
d_gene: TRBD2
CDR3aa: CAITPGLRNPYEQYF
CDR3nt: TGTGCCATCACTCCGGGACTAAGAAACCCCTACGAGCAGTACTTC

v_gene: TRBV5-1
j_gene: TRBJ2-2
abundance: -
d_gene: -
CDR3aa: CASSLDRDRTGELFF
CDR3nt: TGCGCCAGCAGCTTGGACAGGGATCGAACCGGGGAGCTGTTTTTT

v_gene: TRBV6-2/TRBV6-3
j_gene: TRBJ1-5
abundance: -
d_gene: -
CDR3aa: CASSYQTEAHQPQHF
CDR3nt: TGTGCCAGCAGTTACCAGACGGAAGCTCATCAGCCCCAGCATTTT

v_gene: TRBV6-2/TRBV6-3
j_gene: TRBJ2-2
abundance: -
d_gene: -
CDR3aa: CASSYDGLGTGELFF
CDR3nt: TGTGCCAGCAGTTACGACGGCCTAGGGACCGGGGAGCTGTTTTTT

v_gene: TRBV30
j_gene: TRBJ2-3
abundance: -
d_gene: -
CDR3aa: CAWRADTQYF
CDR3nt: TGTGCCTGGCGGGCAGATACGCAGTATTTT

v_gene: TRBV7-9
j_gene: TRBJ1-1
abundance: -
d_gene: -
CDR3aa: CASSFLAPEAFF
CDR3nt: TGTGCCAGCAGCTTTCTAGCCCCCGAAGCTTTCTTT

v_gene: TRBV25-1
j_gene: TRBJ2-7
abundance: -
d_gene: TRBD1
CDR3aa: CASSEYFGQGDPYEQYF
CDR3nt: TGTGCCAGCAGTGAATACTTCGGACAGGGCGATCCCTACGAGCAGTACTTC

v_gene: TRBV15
j_gene: TRBJ1-5
abundance: -
d_gene: -
CDR3aa: CATSRDRQATNNQPQHF
CDR3nt: TGTGCCACCAGCAGAGATAGACAGGCAACCAACAATCAGCCCCAGCATTTT

v_gene: TRBV7-6
j_gene: TRBJ2-7
abundance: -
d_gene: TRBD1
CDR3aa: CASSSVKGTGHAYEQYF
CDR3nt: TGTGCCAGCAGCTCAGTCAAAGGGACAGGGCACGCCTACGAGCAGTACTTC

v_gene: TRBV2
j_gene: TRBJ1-1
abundance: -
d_gene: -
CDR3aa: CASSEEAQTTEAFF
CDR3nt: TGTGCCAGCAGTGAAGAGGCCCAAACCACTGAAGCTTTCTTT

v_gene: TRBV7-8
j_gene: TRBJ2-2
abundance: -
d_gene: -
CDR3aa: CASSRHGNTGELFF
CDR3nt: TGTGCCAGCAGCCGACACGGAAACACCGGGGAGCTGTTTTTT

v_gene: TRBV5-1
j_gene: TRBJ1-4
abundance: -
d_gene: -
CDR3aa: CASSPPTETSTNEKLFF
CDR3nt: TGCGCCAGCAGCCCTCCAACAGAGACATCAACTAATGAAAAACTGTTTTTT

v_gene: TRBV12-3/TRBV12-4
j_gene: TRBJ2-7
abundance: -
d_gene: -
CDR3aa: CASSLWGHPYEQYF
CDR3nt: TGTGCCAGCAGTTTGTGGGGCCACCCCTACGAGCAGTACTTC

v_gene: TRBV7-4
j_gene: TRBJ1-6
abundance: -
d_gene: TRBD1
CDR3aa: CASSLEEGDRVTPLHF
CDR3nt: TGTGCCAGCAGCTTAGAAGAGGGGGACAGGGTTACACCCCTCCACTTT

v_gene: TRBV5-4
j_gene: TRBJ1-6
abundance: -
d_gene: -
CDR3aa: CASSLEGESPLHF
CDR3nt: TGTGCCAGCAGCTTGGAGGGGGAATCACCCCTCCACTTT

v_gene: TRBV9
j_gene: TRBJ2-5
abundance: -
d_gene: TRBD2
CDR3aa: CASSVTSGRAHETQYF
CDR3nt: TGTGCCAGCAGCGTGACTAGCGGGAGGGCCCACGAGACCCAGTACTTC

v_gene: TRBV6-5
j_gene: TRBJ2-5
abundance: -
d_gene: -
CDR3aa: CASSYSITEETQYF
CDR3nt: TGTGCCAGCAGTTACTCGATTACAGAAGAGACCCAGTACTTC

v_gene: TRBV20-1
j_gene: TRBJ1-1
abundance: -
d_gene: TRBD1
CDR3aa: CSSRDRVSLDTEAFF
CDR3nt: TGCAGTTCCCGGGACAGGGTCAGTTTGGACACTGAAGCTTTCTTT

v_gene: TRBV11-3
j_gene: TRBJ2-2
abundance: -
d_gene: TRBD1
CDR3aa: CASSRRQGATGELFF
CDR3nt: TGTGCCAGCAGCCGACGACAGGGGGCCACCGGGGAGCTGTTTTTT

v_gene: TRBV10-1
j_gene: TRBJ2-5
abundance: -
d_gene: -
CDR3aa: CASSETASPQETQYF
CDR3nt: TGCGCCAGCAGCGAAACCGCTAGCCCCCAAGAGACCCAGTACTTC

v_gene: TRBV4-1
j_gene: TRBJ2-2
abundance: -
d_gene: -
CDR3aa: CASSQGVPGELFF
CDR3nt: TGCGCCAGCAGCCAGGGGGTCCCCGGGGAGCTGTTTTTT

v_gene: TRBV20-1
j_gene: TRBJ2-7
abundance: -
d_gene: -
CDR3aa: CSATPTANYEQYF
CDR3nt: TGCAGTGCTACCCCGACAGCGAACTACGAGCAGTACTTC

v_gene: TRBV5-1
j_gene: TRBJ1-1
abundance: -
d_gene: -
CDR3aa: CASSLVGIPDGTEAFF
CDR3nt: TGCGCCAGCAGCTTGGTGGGAATCCCCGATGGCACTGAAGCTTTCTTT

v_gene: TRBV5-1
j_gene: TRBJ1-1
abundance: -
d_gene: -
CDR3aa: CASSVQGGDTEAFF
CDR3nt: TGCGCCAGCAGCGTACAGGGAGGGGACACTGAAGCTTTCTTT

v_gene: TRBV18
j_gene: TRBJ2-7
abundance: -
d_gene: TRBD1
CDR3aa: CASSPPGQVSYEQYF
CDR3nt: TGTGCCAGCTCACCACCGGGACAGGTATCCTACGAGCAGTACTTC

v_gene: TRBV7-9
j_gene: TRBJ2-5
abundance: -
d_gene: -
CDR3aa: CASSPRGASEETQYF
CDR3nt: TGTGCCAGCAGCCCCCGGGGAGCGAGCGAGGAGACCCAGTACTTC

v_gene: TRBV7-6
j_gene: TRBJ2-7
abundance: -
d_gene: TRBD1
CDR3aa: CASSLAIIGTGERYEQYF
CDR3nt: TGTGCCAGCAGCTTAGCGATTATTGGGACAGGGGAGAGGTACGAGCAGTACTTC

v_gene: TRBV12-3/TRBV12-4
j_gene: TRBJ1-2
abundance: -
d_gene: -
CDR3aa: CASSPKDSLPGVYTF
CDR3nt: TGTGCCAGCAGTCCTAAGGACTCCCTCCCGGGGGTCTACACCTTC

v_gene: TRBV29-1
j_gene: TRBJ2-7
abundance: -
d_gene: TRBD2
CDR3aa: CSVEGGTSEPYEQYF
CDR3nt: TGCAGCGTAGAAGGGGGGACTAGCGAACCCTACGAGCAGTACTTC

v_gene: TRBV7-6
j_gene: TRBJ2-1
abundance: -
d_gene: -
CDR3aa: CASSLTGVEFF
CDR3nt: TGTGCCAGCAGCTTAACGGGAGTGGAATTCTTC

v_gene: TRBV4-1
j_gene: TRBJ2-7
abundance: -
d_gene: -
CDR3aa: CASSPSIGLYEQYF
CDR3nt: TGCGCCAGCAGCCCGTCCATCGGGTTATACGAGCAGTACTTC

v_gene: TRBV2
j_gene: TRBJ2-5
abundance: -
d_gene: TRBD1
CDR3aa: CAVQGAFQETQYF
CDR3nt: TGTGCCGTACAGGGGGCCTTCCAAGAGACCCAGTACTTC